Listed below are T cell receptor beta chains from one sample, sequenced in a study of shared clonotypes between healthy human individuals. Measured with immunoSEQ multiplex PCR; TCRdb has only the in-frame clones, and not every one. The sample yields around 2.3 million clones, 90% to 97% seen once. The sample was naive CD4+ T cells sorted from blood. These TCRs come from a man between 18 and 29 years old in good health. The CDR3 runs from the conserved cysteine through the conserved F or W. The order of the fields is J gene, CDR3 length, V gene, CDR3 protein.

>TRBJ1-6|15|TRBV5-6
CASSFMSSYNSPLHF
>TRBJ1-2|14|TRBV5-1
CASSLGDRPYGYTF
>TRBJ2-7|14|TRBV19
CASRTGHISYEQYF
>TRBJ2-1|14|TRBV10-1
CASSDAAGNNEQFF
>TRBJ1-6|15|TRBV6-5
CASSYRDRVGSPLHF
>TRBJ1-5|16|TRBV12-2
CASRLAGQGENQPQHF
>TRBJ2-5|15|TRBV10-3
CAISDVGGREETQYF
>TRBJ1-1|14|TRBV2
CASGLGRLDTEAFF
>TRBJ2-2|15|TRBV7-6
CASSLASSGTGELFF
>TRBJ2-7|15|TRBV7-2
CASSSLGGPSYEQYF